The rows below give T cell receptor beta chains drawn from one sample of a study of T cells expressing NK-cell markers. One entry per CDR3 protein, without DNA, is what TCRdb gives after re-calling the 5' RACE reads. The table for this sample gives 300,000 or so distinct CDR3 sequences. Sequenced sample: blood T cells: a sorted CD56 or NKG2C T cell subset, CD4+ or CD8+ T cells, or bulk PBMC T cells (not recorded which). The receptors here all came from a woman between 18 and 70 years old in good health. Both conserved end residues are part of each CDR3.

v_gene,j_gene,CDR3aa
TRBV6-6,TRBJ1-1,CASSYQDTEAFF
TRBV20-1,TRBJ1-5,CSAIRLGSLLQHF
TRBV7-9,TRBJ1-1,CASSLVKGVTEAFF
TRBV20-1,TRBJ1-2,CSARKGNYGYTF
TRBV29-1,TRBJ2-5,CSVESGAETQYF
TRBV6-1,TRBJ1-5,CASSSPREGQPQHF
TRBV5-1,TRBJ2-1,CASRFQGGDEQFF
TRBV3-1,TRBJ2-1,CASSPLWDRAHEQFF
TRBV12-3/TRBV12-4,TRBJ2-1,CASIMDRGRNEQFF
TRBV7-2,TRBJ2-5,CASSLLAVGQETQYF
TRBV20-1,TRBJ2-2,CSARGGTVGAGELFF
TRBV4-2,TRBJ2-1,CASRADRGGNEQFF
TRBV20-1,TRBJ2-3,CSASGGGPTDTQYF
TRBV5-1,TRBJ1-1,CASSMAQGAGTEAFF
TRBV2,TRBJ2-7,CASSENPPTLSYEQYF
TRBV29-1,TRBJ1-6,CSVGDRGAPLHF